One and the same sample provided the 17 T cell receptor beta chains below, sequenced in a study of CD8 T cells in ankylosing spondylitis. TCRdb reprocessed the 5' RACE reads via MiXCR and lists one record per CDR3 protein. The sample has about 340,000 distinct CDR3 sequences, 20% seen once; the top ten hold around 14%. The sample was blood, either unsorted or a sorted T cell fraction (not recorded which). These receptors originate from a male donor with ankylosing spondylitis or in good health (not recorded which).

Many counts were recorded for this clonotype. The rearrangement uses TRBV12-3 or TRBV12-4 and TRBJ2-7; TRBD1 is a possible D gene (5 bases). Trimming stripped 1 base from V and 5 bases from J, with 6 bases between. This CDR3 comprises 12 residues. Here the CDR3 DNA reads TGTGCCAGCAGTTTAGGACAGAACGAGCAGTACTTC. Translation gives CASSLGQNEQYF.

This chain links TRBV29-1 with TRBJ2-5; TRBD2 agrees at 10 bases. The ends lost 3 bases at V and 5 bases at J; junction bases unmatched: 15. The germline CDR1 and CDR2 sequences are SQVTM and ANQGSEA. The length of the CDR3 is 17 residues. The CDR3 region is CSVDGPLGLALKETQYF. DNA of the CDR3: TGCAGCGTTGATGGGCCGCTGGGACTAGCGCTTAAGGAGACCCAGTACTTC.

The V gene is TRBV6-4, the J gene TRBJ2-3; D might be TRBD2 (5 bases). The germline V gene has CDR1 MRHNA and CDR2 SNTAGT. This CDR3 has 13 amino acids. Deletions cut 4 bases from V and 4 bases from J, with 9 bases between. The CDR3 loop reads CASSGKDSDTQYF. The CDR3 DNA reads as TGTGCCAGCAGTGGGAAGGACTCAGATACGCAGTATTTT.

A few counts support this clonotype. The chain employs TRBV6-5 and TRBJ2-1; TRBD2 is a possible D gene (5 bases). The CDR3 is 11 residues long. Between the trimmed V and J ends, which lost 6 bases and 10 bases, there was a span of 10 bases. Per germline, CDR1 MNHEY and CDR2 SVGAGI. The CDR3 coding sequence is TGTGCCAGCAGGGACTTTGGCGAGCAGTTCTTC. As protein: CASRDFGEQFF.

This clonotype was seen ten or more times. This chain uses TRBV12-3 or TRBV12-4 with TRBJ2-7; D remains unclear. Trimming shortened V by 6 bases and J by 4 bases, and 7 bases separated the two germline ends. The CDR3 is 11 residues long. CDR3 amino acids: CASRFRYEQYF. The CDR3 DNA is TGTGCCAGCAGGTTCAGGTACGAGCAGTACTTC.

To note about this clonotype: An end of the junction does not agree with germline; a read error may underlie this. V usage is TRBV11-2 and J usage is TRBJ2-3, with 10 bases identical to TRBD2. The CDR3 length is 15 residues. CDR1 and CDR2 from the germline V gene are SGHAT and FQNNGV. The DNA of the CDR3 is TGTGCCAGCAGTTTAGCGGGGGGTATATCAGATACGCAGTATTTT. Amino acids: CASSLAGGISDTQYF.

This clonotype has more than one count but fewer than ten. The V and J genes are TRBV4-2 and TRBJ2-1; TRBD2 matches at 10 bases. CDR3 length equals 18 residues. Germline V gene data show CDR1 as LGHNA and CDR2 as YNFKEQ. The J segment lost 2 bases and the V segment lost 0 bases, leaving 7 bases of the junction unmatched. The CDR3, as DNA: TGTGCCAGCAGCCAAGATCGAAGGAGCGGGGGGGCCTACAATGAGCAGTTCTTC. Translating gives CASSQDRRSGGAYNEQFF.

In this sample, this clonotype turned up a few times. V gene TRBV4-1 combines with J gene TRBJ2-3, with 9 bases lining up with TRBD2. Germline CDR1 reads MGHRA; CDR2 reads YSYEKL. There are 16 residues in the CDR3. With 2 bases clipped from V and 5 bases from J, the junction kept 8 bases outside the gene matches. As DNA, the CDR3 is TGCGCCAGCAGCCAACCTACTAGCGGGCTCCGAGATACGCAGTATTTT. Translation: CASSQPTSGLRDTQYF.

This clonotype has a handful of counts. The CDR3 is CSASRPAEYSYEQYF. The CDR3 DNA follows: TGCAGTGCTAGCCGCCCAGCGGAGTATTCCTACGAGCAGTACTTC. This chain joins TRBV20-1 and TRBJ2-7; tentative D call: TRBD2 (5 bases). The CDR3 consists of 15 residues. Germline-derived CDR1 and CDR2 are DFQATT and SNEGSKA (reference sequence). The ends were cut back, 3 bases at V and 1 base at J, with 16 bases in the middle.

This clonotype was seen more than once but under ten times. The DNA of the CDR3 is TGTGCCAGCAGTCGACAGGGTGACTATTCTGAAGCTTTCTTT. Amino acid sequence: CASSRQGDYSEAFF. The V and J genes are TRBV28 and TRBJ1-1; 7 bases match TRBD1. Trimming at V came to 5 bases and at J to 6 bases, leaving 9 bases not matched to a gene. The CDR3 runs to 14 residues. Germline V gene sequence: CDR1 MDHEN, CDR2 SYDVKM.

This clonotype has just a few counts. The chain uses TRBV25-1 and TRBJ1-5; tentatively, D is TRBD1 (5 bases). Trimming took off 2 bases at V and 4 bases at J, with 6 bases between the two ends. The CDR3 consists of 13 residues. Germline V gene lookup returns CDR1 MGHDK and CDR2 SYGVNS. The CDR3 spells CASSEQGNQPQHF. In DNA, the CDR3 is TGTGCCAGCAGTGAACAGGGTAATCAGCCCCAGCATTTT.

The gene calls are TRBV12-3 or TRBV12-4 and TRBJ2-3; 11 positions agree with TRBD2. The CDR3 length is 16 residues. Losses at the gene ends were 5 bases for V and 6 bases for J; bases not matched to a gene: 10. The CDR3 DNA reads TGTGCCAGCAGTGGGACACTAGCGGGGGATCGGGATACGCAGTATTTT. It is translated as CASSGTLAGDRDTQYF.

This clonotype has a single count. The J gene is TRBJ2-2, the V gene TRBV11-2, with 7 bases identical to TRBD1. The CDR3 covers 16 residues. Germline V gene sequence: CDR1 SGHAT, CDR2 FQNNGV. The V and J ends lost 5 bases and 0 bases, in that order; junction bases with no gene match: 6. In nucleotides, the CDR3 is TGTGCCAGCAGCGTCCTCGGGACAGCGAACACCGGGGAGCTGTTTTTT. Protein product: CASSVLGTANTGELFF. Full variable domain (outside the CDR3, taken from reference TRBV11-2 and TRBJ2-2): EAGVAQSPRYKIIEKRQSVAFWCNPISGHATLYWYQQILGQGPKLLIQFQNNGVVDDSQLPKDRFSAERLKGVDSTLKIQPAKLEDSAVYLCASSVLGTANTGELFFGEGSRLTVL.

In this sample, this clonotype turned up a few times. The chain carries TRBV14 and TRBJ2-7, with D maybe TRBD2 (5 bases). With 5 bases removed from V and 6 bases from J, the gap between germline ends came to 11 bases. The CDR3 runs 12 residues. Germline assignment: CDR1 SGHDN and CDR2 FVKESK. CDR3 residues: CASSFNSGEQYF. The CDR3, as DNA: TGTGCCAGCAGCTTTAACAGCGGCGAGCAGTACTTC.

This clonotype has more than one count but fewer than ten. The J gene is TRBJ2-7, the V gene TRBV11-2, with D uncertain. Germline V gives CDR1 SGHAT, CDR2 FQNNGV. V was pared by 3 bases and J by 6 bases, with 9 bases between. CDR3 length equals 12 residues. DNA of the CDR3: TGTGCCAGCAGCTTTCCCCCGGGCGAGCAGTACTTC. Protein sequence: CASSFPPGEQYF.

The chain combines TRBV9 with TRBJ2-3; tentatively, D is TRBD2 (6 bases). Germline CDR1 SGDLS, CDR2 YYNGEE. Trimming pared 4 bases from V and 2 bases from J, leaving 17 bases between. This CDR3 comprises 16 residues. This CDR3 reads CASSPNPGLLTDTQYF. CDR3 coding DNA: TGTGCCAGCAGCCCCAATCCGGGACTCCTCACAGATACGCAGTATTTT.

This clonotype was observed a few times. V and J are TRBV2 and TRBJ1-1; a possible D gene is TRBD1 (5 bases). There are 13 residues in the CDR3. CDR1 and CDR2 from the germline V gene are SNHLY and FYNNEI. V dropped 10 bases and J dropped 4 bases, with 16 bases sitting between them. The CDR3 nucleotides read TGTGCCACCGGGGGGGGGAGGTTCACTGAAGCTTTCTTT. Translated: CATGGGRFTEAFF.